Shown below are 7 T cell receptor beta chains from a single sample sequenced in a study of blood T cell repertoires in COVID-19. Profiling relied on immunoSEQ multiplex PCR, and the TCRdb table lists in-frame clones only, not all of them. The sample carries almost 200,000 clones, roughly 80% recorded once. Sequencing input: peripheral blood. The receptors stem from a man aged 60 to 69 with COVID-19, enrolled during active disease.

This chain connects TRBV9 to TRBJ2-2, with TRBD1 matching over 9 bases. Germline assignment: CDR1 SGDLS and CDR2 YYNGEE. This CDR3 is built from 16 residues. V gave up 3 bases and J gave up 4 bases; unmatched junction bases: 7. The CDR3 loop reads CASSGTGARITGELFF. CDR3 nucleotide sequence: TGTGCCAGCAGCGGGACAGGGGCCAGGATCACCGGGGAGCTGTTTTTT.

The chain joins TRBV19 to TRBJ1-1; D remains unclear. Trimming removed 6 bases at V and 2 bases at J, with 10 bases between. This CDR3 has 13 amino acids. From germline, CDR1 is LNHDA and CDR2 SQIVND (reference sequence). CDR3 coding DNA: TGTGCCAGTAGCCCGACACCTAACACTGAAGCTTTCTTT. It yields the protein CASSPTPNTEAFF.

Ten or more counts support this clone. The rearrangement links TRBV6-2 or TRBV6-3 to TRBJ1-6, with D tentatively TRBD1 (5 bases). Trimming stripped 7 bases from V and 10 bases from J, with 23 bases between. The CDR3 spans 16 residues. The germline V gene has CDR1 MNHEY and CDR2 SVGEGT. CDR3 nucleotides: TGTGCCAGCACCCCACGGGGGGAGCAACGGGGCTCACCCCTCCACTTT. This sequence encodes CASTPRGEQRGSPLHF.

The V call is TRBV6-1, the J call TRBJ1-5, with D unclear. The CDR3 extends over 15 amino acids. V lost 1 base, J lost 3 bases, and 10 bases lay in between. CDR1 is MNHNS, CDR2 SASEGT, per germline. The CDR3 protein is CASSEENRPNQPQHF. DNA of the CDR3: TGTGCCAGCAGTGAAGAAAACAGACCCAATCAGCCCCAGCATTTT.

V usage is TRBV5-4 and J usage is TRBJ2-3; weak D call: TRBD1 (6 bases). The V gene lost 4 bases and the J gene lost 2 bases, with 11 bases spanning the gap. Germline CDR1 SGHNT, CDR2 YYREEE (reference sequence). The CDR3 is made up of 14 amino acids. CDR3 region: CASSKWTDTDTQYF. CDR3 bases: TGTGCCAGCAGCAAATGGACAGACACAGATACGCAGTATTTT.

V usage is TRBV9 and J usage is TRBJ1-2; D is perhaps TRBD1 (5 bases). This CDR3 contains 15 residues. Trimming cost V 3 bases and J 7 bases, with 19 bases left between them. Germline V CDR1 and CDR2: SGDLS, YYNGEE. CDR3 in amino acids: CASSALLGARPGYTF. CDR3 in DNA: TGTGCCAGCAGCGCGCTCCTAGGGGCTCGCCCTGGCTACACCTTC.

In this sample, this clone turned up a few times. The J gene is TRBJ2-3, the V gene TRBV4-1, with 7 nucleotides matching TRBD2. Losses at the gene ends were 5 bases for V and 0 bases for J; bases not matched to a gene: 5. The CDR3 totals 15 residues. The germline CDR1 and CDR2 sequences are MGHRA and YSYEKL. In DNA, the CDR3 is TGCGCCAGCAGCTCCCGGGGGGTTAGCACAGATACGCAGTATTTT. Its translation is CASSSRGVSTDTQYF.